The 31 T cell receptor beta chains reported below all come from one sample, sequenced in a study of blood T cell repertoires in COVID-19. Profiled with immunoSEQ multiplex PCR; TCRdb holds only in-frame clones, not every one. The sample records about 210,000 clones, around 87% being singletons. The sample was peripheral blood. The receptors here all came from a man aged 55 to 70 with acute or convalescent COVID-19.

The chain links TRBV29-1 to TRBJ1-3, with 8 bases fitting TRBD1. Losses at the gene ends were 6 bases for V and 3 bases for J; bases not matched to a gene: 13. Looked up from germline, CDR1 is SQVTM and CDR2 is ANQGSEA. The CDR3 consists of 16 residues. The CDR3 loop is CSVGEWQGASGNTIYF. In DNA form, the CDR3 reads TGCAGCGTGGGGGAGTGGCAGGGGGCGAGTGGAAACACCATATATTTT.

The V gene is TRBV5-4, the J gene TRBJ1-6; perhaps TRBD1 as D (6 bases). Trimming removed 0 bases from V and 7 bases from J, with 14 bases in between. Germline lookup yields CDR1 SGHNT and CDR2 YYREEE (reference sequence). This CDR3 has 16 residues. The CDR3 nucleotides are TGTGCCAGCAGCTTGGTCAGGGGCTCGGGGAATTCACCCCTCCACTTT. Protein: CASSLVRGSGNSPLHF.

A single count supports this clone. The chain links TRBV6-2 or TRBV6-3 to TRBJ2-7; D possibly corresponds to TRBD1 (6 bases). The CDR3 is made up of 16 amino acids. Trimming stripped 0 bases from V and 3 bases from J, with 15 bases between. Germline CDR1 and CDR2: MNHEY and SVGEGT. The CDR3 sequence is CASSYSRQDSLYEQYF. CDR3 nucleotides: TGTGCCAGCAGTTACTCGAGACAGGACTCCCTCTACGAGCAGTACTTC.

The V call is TRBV6-5, the J call TRBJ1-4, with a possible D match to TRBD1 (5 bases). The CDR3 consists of 15 residues. Germline CDR1 reads MNHEY; CDR2 reads SVGAGI. The V end was cut by 0 bases, the J end by 10 bases, with 15 bases between. The chain's CDR3 is CASSYSRQGLGKLFF. As DNA, the CDR3 is TGTGCCAGCAGTTACTCTCGGCAGGGTCTCGGAAAACTGTTTTTT.

The chain couples TRBV6-2 or TRBV6-3 to TRBJ1-2; 7 positions match TRBD1. V was pared by 5 bases and J by 3 bases, with 6 bases of the junction left unmatched. The CDR3 length is 14 residues. Germline V lookup: CDR1 MNHEY, CDR2 SVGEGT. CDR3 sequence: CASSTPGQYYGYTF. CDR3 sequence (DNA): TGTGCCAGCAGTACCCCGGGACAGTACTATGGCTACACCTTC.

The gene calls are TRBV28 and TRBJ1-5, with 8 bases that match TRBD1. The V gene end was trimmed by 2 bases and the J gene end by 4 bases; junction bases not matched to a gene: 4. CDR3 length: 15 amino acids. Germline CDR1 reads MDHEN; CDR2 reads SYDVKM. CDR3 nucleotides: TGTGCCAGCAGTTTAATTGGGACAGGAAATCAGCCCCAGCATTTT. Its translation: CASSLIGTGNQPQHF.

V usage is TRBV27 and J usage is TRBJ1-3; tentative D call: TRBD1 (5 bases). V gave up 6 bases and J gave up 0 bases, with 9 bases separating them. The CDR3 covers 14 residues. Germline CDR1 and CDR2: MNHEY and SMNVEV (reference sequence). The CDR3 nucleotides read TGTGCCAGCAGCTCTGACAGCTCTGGAAACACCATATATTTT. This codes for CASSSDSSGNTIYF.

CDR3 in amino acids: CASSPSIARRAEAFF. In DNA form, the CDR3 reads TGTGCCAGCAGTCCCTCTATTGCTAGGAGAGCTGAAGCTTTCTTT. The rearrangement uses TRBV28 and TRBJ1-1; D gene unclear. Trimming cost V 5 bases and J 6 bases, with 19 bases left between them. This CDR3 comprises 15 residues. From germline, CDR1 is MDHEN and CDR2 SYDVKM.

This chain links TRBV7-8 with TRBJ1-4, with a weak D call TRBD1 (5 bases). From germline, CDR1 is SGHVS and CDR2 FQNEAQ. This CDR3 region has 14 residues. V was pared by 5 bases and J by 3 bases, with 10 bases between. This CDR3 is CASSRWDSNEKLFF. As DNA, the CDR3 is TGTGCCAGCAGCCGATGGGACTCTAATGAAAAACTGTTTTTT.

This clone was seen a single time. The V call is TRBV27, the J call TRBJ2-1; TRBD1 matches 9 bases. The CDR3 spans 19 residues. The germline V gene has CDR1 MNHEY and CDR2 SMNVEV (reference sequence). Germline trimming cut 3 bases from V and 7 bases from J; bases unmatched to any gene: 19. The CDR3 DNA sequence: TGTGCCAGCAGTTTCTTCAGACGGGACAGGGAAGGACCTACGAATGAGCAGTTCTTC. It yields the protein CASSFFRRDREGPTNEQFF.

The genes are TRBV7-9 and TRBJ2-1; 11 bases line up with TRBD2. After removal of 0 bases from V and 10 bases from J, the junction contained 8 bases not matched to a gene. CDR1 and CDR2 from the germline V gene are SEHNR and FQNEAQ (reference sequence). The CDR3 is made up of 16 amino acids. In nucleotides, the CDR3 is TGTGCCAGCAGCTTAGCGAGTAGCGGGGGGGCAGGAGAGCAGTTCTTC. It codes for CASSLASSGGAGEQFF.

The chain is built from TRBV11-1 and TRBJ2-2, with D hard to call. CDR3 length equals 16 residues. Germline values: CDR1 SGHAT, CDR2 FQDESV (reference sequence). V was pared by 1 base and J by 4 bases, with 13 bases between. The DNA of the CDR3 is TGTGCCAGCAGCTTAGGGAGCCGGATTACCACCGGGGAGCTGTTTTTT. It yields the protein CASSLGSRITTGELFF.

The chain is built from TRBV9 and TRBJ2-4, with D possibly being TRBD1 (5 bases). Germline CDR1 reads SGDLS; CDR2 reads YYNGEE. The CDR3 is made up of 16 amino acids. V lost 3 bases, J lost 0 bases, and 13 bases lay in between. DNA of the CDR3: TGTGCCAGCAGCGAGAGCTCAGGGCTAGCCAAAAACATTCAGTACTTC. Encoded protein: CASSESSGLAKNIQYF.

The genes are TRBV14 and TRBJ2-7; TRBD1 aligns across 10 bases. This CDR3 contains 15 residues. Unmatched junction bases numbered 7, after V lost 5 bases and J lost 3 bases. CDR1 is SGHDN and CDR2 is FVKESK in the germline V gene. CDR3 region: CASSNRDRGLYEQYF. In DNA form, the CDR3 reads TGTGCCAGCAGCAACCGGGACAGGGGTCTCTACGAGCAGTACTTC.

The genes are TRBV28 and TRBJ1-3, with D unclear. Germline V CDR1 and CDR2: MDHEN, SYDVKM. The CDR3 has 15 amino acids. The V gene lost 2 bases and the J gene lost 0 bases, with 8 bases spanning the gap. The CDR3 DNA sequence: TGTGCCAGCAGTTTACCAGGAAGCTCTGGAAACACCATATATTTT. Residues: CASSLPGSSGNTIYF.

This clone was picked up one time. V gene TRBV7-3 combines with J gene TRBJ1-1; maybe TRBD1 (5 bases). Trimming took off 6 bases at V and 2 bases at J, with 10 bases between the two ends. The CDR3 is 13 residues long. CDR1 is SGHTA, CDR2 FQGTGA, per germline. CDR3 sequence (DNA): TGTGCCAGCAGTCCGGGGGGTAACACTGAAGCTTTCTTT. As protein: CASSPGGNTEAFF.

V gene TRBV10-1 combines with J gene TRBJ2-7; 11 nucleotides align to TRBD1. Germline trimming cut 7 bases from V and 6 bases from J; bases unmatched to any gene: 5. The V gene's germline CDR1 is WNHNN and CDR2 SYGVQD (reference sequence). CDR3 length: 13 amino acids. The CDR3 loop reads CASTGTGGREQYF. As DNA, the CDR3 is TGCGCCAGCACCGGGACAGGGGGGCGCGAGCAGTACTTC.

V gene TRBV29-1 combines with J gene TRBJ2-7; 9 bases match TRBD1. V shed 8 bases, J shed 4 bases, and the junction held 6 bases outside the gene matches. CDR3 length: 12 amino acids. Germline V lookup: CDR1 SQVTM, CDR2 ANQGSEA. The CDR3: CSIRDREYEQYF. The CDR3 nucleotides are TGCAGCATCCGGGACAGGGAATACGAGCAGTACTTC.

Here the CDR3 DNA reads TGTGCCAGCAGTTCCTCCCCGGGACGGGGGAGCTCCTACGAGCAGTACTTC. This sequence encodes CASSSSPGRGSSYEQYF. The rearrangement links TRBV27 to TRBJ2-7; TRBD2 is a possible D gene (6 bases). Trimming left V 4 bases short and J 0 bases short, with 19 bases between. The CDR3 length is 17 residues. The V gene's germline CDR1 is MNHEY and CDR2 SMNVEV (reference sequence).

CDR3 sequence: CASRRTGDSPLHF. Here the CDR3 DNA reads TGTGCCAGCAGACGGACAGGGGATTCACCCCTCCACTTT. The chain employs TRBV2 and TRBJ1-6, with TRBD1 identical over 9 bases. Per germline, CDR1 SNHLY and CDR2 FYNNEI. J lost 8 bases, V lost 6 bases, and 2 bases had no gene match. This CDR3 is built from 13 residues.

The sample holds a few counts of this clone. V and J are TRBV6-6 and TRBJ2-1; a weak D match, TRBD1 (5 bases). CDR1 is MNHNY, CDR2 SVGAGI, per germline (reference sequence). This CDR3 region has 13 residues. The V gene lost 0 bases and the J gene lost 7 bases, with 7 bases spanning the gap. The CDR3: CASSYSNRNEQFF. The CDR3 coding sequence is TGTGCCAGCAGTTACTCGAACAGGAATGAGCAGTTCTTC.

This clone was picked up a small number of times. The CDR3, as DNA: TGTGCCAGCAGCTTGGCCACCCAGGGGAGCACCATATATTTT. Translating it yields CASSLATQGSTIYF. V usage is TRBV5-6 and J usage is TRBJ1-3; possibly TRBD1 for D (6 bases). CDR3 length equals 14 residues. Germline V gene sequence: CDR1 SGHDT, CDR2 YYEEEE. V dropped 0 bases and J dropped 9 bases, with 13 bases sitting between them.

The V call is TRBV18, the J call TRBJ2-7; TRBD2 is a possible D gene (5 bases). The CDR3 has 14 residues. Deletions cut 3 bases from V and 5 bases from J, with 14 bases between. Germline-derived CDR1 and CDR2 are KGHSH and LQKENI. The CDR3 protein is CASSPLRPGDEQYF. Written as DNA, the CDR3 is TGTGCCAGCTCACCCCTACGCCCCGGGGACGAGCAGTACTTC.

The chain recombines TRBV7-9 with TRBJ2-7; 7 nucleotides align to TRBD1. The V gene end was trimmed by 5 bases and the J gene end by 5 bases; junction bases not matched to a gene: 12. This CDR3 region has 15 residues. Germline V gives CDR1 SEHNR, CDR2 FQNEAQ (reference sequence). CDR3 sequence: CASSPWGDRAHEQYF. The CDR3, as DNA: TGTGCCAGCAGCCCATGGGGCGACAGGGCCCACGAGCAGTACTTC.

The CDR3 is CASSSSSGSETQYF. The DNA for the CDR3 is TGTGCCAGCAGCTCCTCTAGCGGGTCCGAGACCCAGTACTTC. The chain has TRBV7-2 and TRBJ2-5; 8 positions agree with TRBD2. The germline V gene encodes CDR1 SGHTA and CDR2 FQGNSA. The CDR3 length is 14 residues. The junction had 6 bases not matched to a gene; V was cut back by 4 bases and J by 5 bases.

The gene calls are TRBV20-1 and TRBJ2-4; TRBD2 might be the D (5 bases). Trimming stripped 3 bases from V and 5 bases from J, with 14 bases between. Germline CDR1 is DFQATT and CDR2 is SNEGSKA (reference sequence). The CDR3 contains 14 residues. The CDR3 bases are TGCAGTGCTAGTTCTCGGGGATGGGAAAACATTCAGTACTTC. This gives the protein CSASSRGWENIQYF.

V gene TRBV3-1 (or the pseudogene TRBV3-2) combines with J gene TRBJ1-5; D remains unclear. Germline V gene sequence: CDR1 LGHDT, CDR2 YNNKEL (reference sequence). The CDR3 extends over 14 amino acids. The V and J ends lost 1 base and 3 bases respectively, with 7 bases between them. The CDR3 nucleotides read TGTGCCAGCAGCCAAGGCAGAACCAATCAGCCCCAGCATTTT. It specifies CASSQGRTNQPQHF.

The CDR3 region is CASSLGLGDQPQHF. CDR3 in DNA: TGCGCCAGCAGCTTGGGGTTAGGGGATCAGCCCCAGCATTTT. The chain uses TRBV5-1 and TRBJ1-5, with D possibly TRBD1 on 5 matching bases. Germline CDR1 and CDR2: SGHRS and YFSETQ. V gave up 0 bases and J gave up 5 bases, with 9 bases separating them. The CDR3 has 14 residues.

The J gene is TRBJ1-2, the V gene TRBV19; 9 bases line up with TRBD1. V was clipped by 7 bases and J by 2 bases; unmatched bases: 8. The germline V gene encodes CDR1 LNHDA and CDR2 SQIVND (reference sequence). This CDR3 is built from 15 residues. Here the CDR3 DNA reads TGTGCCAGTATCTCGGGCGGGACAGGGAACTATGGCTACACCTTC. It encodes CASISGGTGNYGYTF.

This chain joins TRBV5-1 and TRBJ2-3, with 9 bases fitting TRBD1. CDR3 length: 14 residues. V dropped 6 bases and J dropped 2; count of bases not matched to a gene: 4. CDR1 and CDR2 (germline): SGHRS, YFSETQ. CDR3 in DNA: TGCGCCAGCACCACAGGGGGCCCCACAGATACGCAGTATTTT. It is translated as CASTTGGPTDTQYF.

The chain combines TRBV4-2 with TRBJ2-4, with 12 positions matching TRBD2. Looked up from germline, CDR1 is LGHNA and CDR2 is YNFKEQ. V dropped 1 base and J dropped 8; count of bases not matched to a gene: 9. This CDR3 has 17 residues. The DNA of the CDR3 is TGTGCCAGCAGCCAAGGACTAGCGGGGGCCCAAGGGGACATTCAGTACTTC. Encoded protein: CASSQGLAGAQGDIQYF.